These T cell receptor beta chains were read from a single sample in a study of CD8 T cells in ankylosing spondylitis. Each CDR3 protein gets one entry after TCRdb re-called the 5' RACE reads with MiXCR. Of under 150,000 distinct CDR3 sequences in the sample, around 8.5% were seen once. Specimen: blood, either unsorted or a sorted T cell fraction (not recorded which). These receptors originate from a male donor with ankylosing spondylitis or in good health (not recorded which). The CDR3 runs from the conserved cysteine through the conserved F or W. The order of the fields is V gene, J gene, CDR3 protein.

>TRBV20-1|TRBJ2-7
CSARGAGAYEQYF
>TRBV27|TRBJ1-4
CASSLVDRGYNEKLFF
>TRBV3-1|TRBJ1-2
CASSQDFRGGYGYTF
>TRBV5-1|TRBJ2-5
CASSFDGTVLSQETQYF
>TRBV20-1|TRBJ1-1
CSARDSEGWLRNTEAFF
>TRBV6-2/TRBV6-3|TRBJ2-6
CASSYRGAGANVLTF
>TRBV7-2|TRBJ2-5
CASSLVRGGETQYF
>TRBV28|TRBJ2-7
CATGISVRSYEQYF
>TRBV7-2|TRBJ2-7
CASSFGTGGTYEQYF
>TRBV7-3|TRBJ2-2
CASSSPGDPRNTGELFF
>TRBV28|TRBJ2-5
CASSRLLGQETQYF
>TRBV5-1|TRBJ2-1
CASSLGTGNYNEQFF
>TRBV29-1|TRBJ2-4
CSVQPGLAARAKNIQYF
>TRBV10-3|TRBJ2-7
CAISESSVGTTAYEQYF
>TRBV5-5|TRBJ2-5
CASSPRDNGHQYF
>TRBV18|TRBJ1-5
CASSPASGNQPQHF
>TRBV27|TRBJ1-4
CASSWAFASHEKLFF
>TRBV20-1|TRBJ2-3
CSARTGLGPGETDTQYF
>TRBV14|TRBJ2-2
CASSQFGGVGELFF
>TRBV20-1|TRBJ1-5
CSARKTGDGPQHF
>TRBV29-1|TRBJ2-1
CSVDGPGQGRNEQFF
>TRBV3-1|TRBJ1-5
CASSLGQWNQPQHF
>TRBV20-1|TRBJ2-2
CSASGPLSGELFF
>TRBV28|TRBJ2-7
CASRKTSGRVYEQYF
>TRBV29-1|TRBJ2-3
CSVEQGGAGDTQYF
>TRBV12-3/TRBV12-4|TRBJ2-3
CASSLTSGRKADTQYF
>TRBV6-1|TRBJ1-5
CASRIQGSNQPQHF
>TRBV19|TRBJ2-1
CASSTAGGSYNEQFF